Listed below are T cell receptor beta chains from one sample, sequenced in a study of cytomegalovirus exposure and HLA in healthy donors. TCRdb keeps only in-frame clones here, not all; method: immunoSEQ multiplex PCR. Recorded for this sample: about 210,000 clones. Specimen: PBMCs. All receptors come from a woman in her 30s in good health and CMV-seropositive. Each CDR3 is given with its conserved first and last residue. A D gene is named only where the DNA matches it firmly.

cdr3_nt,cdr3_aa,j_call,d_call,v_call
TGCGCCAGCAGCTTGACAGGGAATCAGCCCCAGCATTTT,CASSLTGNQPQHF,TRBJ1-5,-,TRBV5-1
TGTGCTAGTGGTTTGACTTCAGGGATCTGGTCCGGGGAGACCCAGTACTTC,CASGLTSGIWSGETQYF,TRBJ2-5,-,TRBV12-5
TGTGCCAGCAGCCCAGCGGGGTCGGCTAGCCGCAATACGCAGTATTTT,CASSPAGSASRNTQYF,TRBJ2-3,TRBD2,TRBV28
TGTGCCAGCAGCAGCAGAGGGAGCAATCAGCCCCAGCACTTT,CASSSRGSNQPQHF,TRBJ1-5,-,TRBV5-6
TGTGCCACCAGGTCTTACGGGGGGTTTAATGAAAAACTGTTTTTT,CATRSYGGFNEKLFF,TRBJ1-4,-,TRBV15
TGTGCCAGCAGTTTCAGGACTAGAGAGACCCAGTACTTC,CASSFRTRETQYF,TRBJ2-5,TRBD2,TRBV27
TGTGCCAGCAGCCCTCGGCGGTGGGGGGAGGGCAATGAGCAGTTCTTC,CASSPRRWGEGNEQFF,TRBJ2-1,TRBD2,TRBV11-3
TGTGCCAGCAGCTCCGGACAGGAAGGACAGCCCCAGCATTTT,CASSSGQEGQPQHF,TRBJ1-5,TRBD1,TRBV7-9
TGTGCCAGCAGTGAAGGAGTGTTCATGAACACTGAAGCTTTCTTT,CASSEGVFMNTEAFF,TRBJ1-1,-,TRBV2
TGTGCCAGCAGCTCACGGACAGGAGGATACGATGAGCAGTTCTTC,CASSSRTGGYDEQFF,TRBJ2-1,TRBD1,TRBV7-8
TGTGCCATCAGTGTCGGGGGAGGGACAACAGATACGCAGTATTTT,CAISVGGGTTDTQYF,TRBJ2-3,-,TRBV10-3
TGTGCCAGCCAATTAAGAGATGCAACTAATGAAAAACTGTTTTTT,CASQLRDATNEKLFF,TRBJ1-4,-,TRBV7-9
TGTGCCAGCAGCTGGACTAGCGGGGGAAGATCCTACAATGAGCAGTTCTTC,CASSWTSGGRSYNEQFF,TRBJ2-1,TRBD2,TRBV7-2
TGTGCCAGCAGCGATTCCCGGGGGCCCCAGCATTTT,CASSDSRGPQHF,TRBJ1-5,-,TRBV7-9
TGTGCTAGTGGTTTGGTACGGGAGTACGGTACTTCACCCCTCCACTTT,CASGLVREYGTSPLHF,TRBJ1-6,-,TRBV12-5
TGCGCCAGCAGCCAAGCTAACTCCGATGAGCAGTTCTTC,CASSQANSDEQFF,TRBJ2-1,-,TRBV4-3
TGTGCCAGCAGTGAATATGAGTCCGAGCAGTACTTC,CASSEYESEQYF,TRBJ2-7,-,TRBV2
TGCGCCAGCAGCCCCAGTCGGGCGGGAGGATACTACGAGCAGTACTTC,CASSPSRAGGYYEQYF,TRBJ2-7,TRBD2,TRBV5-1
TGTGCCACCAGCAGAGAGAGGTTACGCACTGAAGCTTTCTTT,CATSRERLRTEAFF,TRBJ1-1,-,TRBV15
TGTGCCAGCAGCCCCGGAGTCGGACTAGCGGGAGGGAAGGACACCGGGGAGCTGTTTTTT,CASSPGVGLAGGKDTGELFF,TRBJ2-2,TRBD2,TRBV9
TGTGCCAGTAGTACGCCAGGGGATGACGAAAAACTGTTTTTT,CASSTPGDDEKLFF,TRBJ1-4,-,TRBV19
TGTGCCAGTAGTTCCGACAGGGGAAGGTTTGGCTACACCTTC,CASSSDRGRFGYTF,TRBJ1-2,TRBD1,TRBV19
TGTGCCAGCAGCCGTCCGGGTGGGGGACAGGACCGTAGGGACATTCAGTACTTC,CASSRPGGGQDRRDIQYF,TRBJ2-4,TRBD1,TRBV13
TGCGCCAGCAGCCAAGACAGGGCGCTTAACAATGAGCAGTTCTTC,CASSQDRALNNEQFF,TRBJ2-1,TRBD1,TRBV5-1
TGTGCCAGCAGTTACTCGAATAGTCCCGCCTACAATGAGCAGTTCTTC,CASSYSNSPAYNEQFF,TRBJ2-1,-,TRBV6-5
TGTGCCAGTAGTAGTTCTAGCGGTGACTCCTACGAGCAGTACTTC,CASSSSSGDSYEQYF,TRBJ2-7,TRBD2,TRBV19
TGTGCCAGCAGCCCCGCGGGATCCTACGAGCAGTACTTC,CASSPAGSYEQYF,TRBJ2-7,-,TRBV7-9
TGTGCCAGCACCGTGTCTAGCGGTTACGAGCAGTACTTC,CASTVSSGYEQYF,TRBJ2-7,TRBD2,TRBV7-2
TGTGCCTGGAGTGAACGGGGGGAGCAGTACTTC,CAWSERGEQYF,TRBJ2-7,-,TRBV30
TGCGCCAGCTCCGACGAGGGGGCTGGGGACACTGAAGCTTTCTTT,CASSDEGAGDTEAFF,TRBJ1-1,TRBD1,TRBV10-1
TGTGCCTGTCGAGTAGGGGGGGGTTCTGAAGCTTTCTTT,CACRVGGGSEAFF,TRBJ1-1,-,TRBV2
TGTGCCAGCAGTTTACCCTGGGAGGGCAATCAGCCCCAGCATTTT,CASSLPWEGNQPQHF,TRBJ1-5,-,TRBV28
TGCGCCAGCAGCTTGGTGGGGTTAGGGGCTGGAAACACCATATATTTT,CASSLVGLGAGNTIYF,TRBJ1-3,-,TRBV5-1
TGTGCCAGCAGTTTTACGGGGAACACTGAAGCTTTCTTT,CASSFTGNTEAFF,TRBJ1-1,-,TRBV7-2
TGTGCCAGCAGTGAAGACTTCCAAGAGACCCAGTACTTC,CASSEDFQETQYF,TRBJ2-5,-,TRBV2
TGTGCCATCTCAGCGGGGAGCACTGAAGCTTTCTTT,CAISAGSTEAFF,TRBJ1-1,-,TRBV10-3
TGTGCCAGCAGCTTAGTTTTGGGACAGGGGGCAGCCGGGGAGCTGTTTTTT,CASSLVLGQGAAGELFF,TRBJ2-2,TRBD1,TRBV7-8
TGTGCCAGCAGCGTTCCTGCTAGCGGGAGTTACACCGGGGAGCTGTTTTTT,CASSVPASGSYTGELFF,TRBJ2-2,TRBD2,TRBV9
TGTGCCAGCAGCGCTAGCGGGCCTTCGGGCGATGAGCAGTTCTTC,CASSASGPSGDEQFF,TRBJ2-1,TRBD2,TRBV7-9
TGTGCCAGCCTTGCGTTGTCGGGAGAGACCCAGTACTTC,CASLALSGETQYF,TRBJ2-5,-,TRBV6-1
TGTGCCAGCTCCCCAAGGACAGGGGAAACCTACGAGCAGTACTTC,CASSPRTGETYEQYF,TRBJ2-7,TRBD1,TRBV18
TGTGCCAGCAGTGAAAATCCAGCAGGTGAAAAACTGTTTTTT,CASSENPAGEKLFF,TRBJ1-4,-,TRBV2
TGCAGCGTTGAAGGGACAGTAGTAGGATTGACAGATACGCAGTATTTT,CSVEGTVVGLTDTQYF,TRBJ2-3,-,TRBV29-1
TGTGCCATCAGTGAGATTCGGAGGACTAGCGGGAGGGTTGAGCAGTTCTTC,CAISEIRRTSGRVEQFF,TRBJ2-1,TRBD2,TRBV10-3
TGTGCCAGCTCACCGGGACATTTCAGGGCTAACTATGGCTACACCTTC,CASSPGHFRANYGYTF,TRBJ1-2,-,TRBV18
TGTGCCAGTAGTCCCTCCCGAGCTTGGGAGCAGTTCTTC,CASSPSRAWEQFF,TRBJ2-1,-,TRBV19
TGCAGTGCTTTTAGGAACACTGAAGCTTTCTTT,CSAFRNTEAFF,TRBJ1-1,-,TRBV20-1
TGTGCCAGCAGCTTGGGCAGCTCTGGAAACACCATATATTTT,CASSLGSSGNTIYF,TRBJ1-3,-,TRBV5-5
TGTGCCAGTAGTCTCGATAGCGGGCGAAGCTCCTACAATGAGCAGTTCTTC,CASSLDSGRSSYNEQFF,TRBJ2-1,TRBD2,TRBV19
TGCAGCGCATCGTCGGGGGAGGCCGAGCAGTACTTC,CSASSGEAEQYF,TRBJ2-7,-,TRBV29-1
TGTGCCAGTGTACAGGTCCCCTACTATGGCTACACCTTC,CASVQVPYYGYTF,TRBJ1-2,-,TRBV19
TGTGCCAGCAGAGTGACAGGGGCCGAGCAGTACTTC,CASRVTGAEQYF,TRBJ2-7,TRBD1,TRBV6-1
TGTGCCAGCAGCGTAGGGGGGCAGAGGTGGGAGCAGTTCTTC,CASSVGGQRWEQFF,TRBJ2-1,-,TRBV9